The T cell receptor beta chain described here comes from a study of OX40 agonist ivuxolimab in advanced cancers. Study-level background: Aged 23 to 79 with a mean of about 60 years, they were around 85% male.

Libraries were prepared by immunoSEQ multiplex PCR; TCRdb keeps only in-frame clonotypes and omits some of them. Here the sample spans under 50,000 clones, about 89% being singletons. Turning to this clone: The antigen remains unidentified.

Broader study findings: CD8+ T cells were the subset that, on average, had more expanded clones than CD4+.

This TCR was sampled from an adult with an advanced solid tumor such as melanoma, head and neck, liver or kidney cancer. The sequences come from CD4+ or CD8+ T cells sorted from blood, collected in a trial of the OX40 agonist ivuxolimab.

The CDR3 here is CSVDEGSYGYTF. CDR3 sequence (DNA): TGCAGCGTTGATGAGGGGAGCTATGGCTACACCTTC. This chain uses TRBV29-1 with TRBJ1-2; the D gene is possibly TRBD1 (5 bases). V dropped 3 bases and J dropped 4 bases, with 9 bases sitting between them. The CDR3 is 12 amino acids. Germline CDR1 reads SQVTM; CDR2 reads ANQGSEA.